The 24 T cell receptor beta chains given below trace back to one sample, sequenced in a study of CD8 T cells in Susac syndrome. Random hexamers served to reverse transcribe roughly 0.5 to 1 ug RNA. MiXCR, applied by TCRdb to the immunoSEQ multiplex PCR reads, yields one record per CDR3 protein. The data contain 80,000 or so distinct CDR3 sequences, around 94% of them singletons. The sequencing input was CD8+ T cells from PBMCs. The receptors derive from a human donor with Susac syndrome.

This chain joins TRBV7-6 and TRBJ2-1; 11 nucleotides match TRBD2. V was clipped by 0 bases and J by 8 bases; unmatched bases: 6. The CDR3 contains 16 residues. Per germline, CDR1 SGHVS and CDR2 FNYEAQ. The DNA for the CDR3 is TGTGCCAGCAGCTTAGCCCTAGCGGGGGGCCTGGATGAGCAGTTCTTC. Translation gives CASSLALAGGLDEQFF.

CDR3 sequence (DNA): TGCGCCAGCAGAGGGACAGGAGGCTACGAGCAGTACTTC. Protein product: CASRGTGGYEQYF. The gene calls are TRBV4-1 and TRBJ2-7, with TRBD1 identical over 8 bases. The length of the CDR3 is 13 residues. V shed 6 bases and J 3 bases; nucleotides not matched to a gene: 4. Germline lookup yields CDR1 MGHRA and CDR2 YSYEKL.

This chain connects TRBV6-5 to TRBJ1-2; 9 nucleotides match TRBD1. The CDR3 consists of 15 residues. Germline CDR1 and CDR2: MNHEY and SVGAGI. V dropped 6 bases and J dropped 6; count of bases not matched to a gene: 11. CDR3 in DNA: TGTGCCAGCAGGTTAGGACAGGGGAGGTCGGATGGCTACACCTTC. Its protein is CASRLGQGRSDGYTF.

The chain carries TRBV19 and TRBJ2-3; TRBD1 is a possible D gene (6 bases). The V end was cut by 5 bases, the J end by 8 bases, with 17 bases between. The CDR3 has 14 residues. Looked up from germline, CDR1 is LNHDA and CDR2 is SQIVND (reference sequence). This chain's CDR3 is CASSPPYRASTQYF. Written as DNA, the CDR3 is TGTGCCAGTAGTCCCCCGTACAGGGCGAGTACGCAGTATTTT. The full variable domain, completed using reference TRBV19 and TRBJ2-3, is DGGITQSPKYLFRKEGQNVTLSCEQNLNHDAMYWYRQDPGQGLRLIYYSQIVNDFQKGDIAEGYSVSREKKESFPLTVTSAQKNPTAFYLCASSPPYRASTQYFGPGTRLTVL.

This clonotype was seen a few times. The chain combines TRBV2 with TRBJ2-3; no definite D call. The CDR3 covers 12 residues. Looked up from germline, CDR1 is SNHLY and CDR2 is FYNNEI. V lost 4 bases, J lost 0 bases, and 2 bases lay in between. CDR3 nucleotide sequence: TGTGCCAGCAGTGGTAGCACAGATACGCAGTATTTT. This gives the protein CASSGSTDTQYF.

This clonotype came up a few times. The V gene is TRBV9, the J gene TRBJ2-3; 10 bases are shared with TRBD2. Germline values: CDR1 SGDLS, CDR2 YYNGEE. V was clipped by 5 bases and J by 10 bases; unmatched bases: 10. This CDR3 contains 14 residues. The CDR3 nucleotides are TGTGCCAGCAGTGAGGGGAGCGGGGGGGCCGCGCAGTATTTT. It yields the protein CASSEGSGGAAQYF.

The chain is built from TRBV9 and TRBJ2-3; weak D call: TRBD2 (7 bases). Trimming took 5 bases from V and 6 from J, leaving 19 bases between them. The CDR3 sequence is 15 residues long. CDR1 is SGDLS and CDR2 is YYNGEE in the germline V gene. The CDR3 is CASSRAGASPDTQYF. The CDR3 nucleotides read TGTGCCAGCAGTAGGGCGGGGGCCTCTCCGGATACGCAGTATTTT.

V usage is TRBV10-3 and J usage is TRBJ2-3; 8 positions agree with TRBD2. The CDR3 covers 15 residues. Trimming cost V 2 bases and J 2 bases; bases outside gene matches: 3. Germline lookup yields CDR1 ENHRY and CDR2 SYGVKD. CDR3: CAISEVAGTTDTQYF. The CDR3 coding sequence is TGTGCCATCAGTGAGGTAGCGGGGACCACAGATACGCAGTATTTT.

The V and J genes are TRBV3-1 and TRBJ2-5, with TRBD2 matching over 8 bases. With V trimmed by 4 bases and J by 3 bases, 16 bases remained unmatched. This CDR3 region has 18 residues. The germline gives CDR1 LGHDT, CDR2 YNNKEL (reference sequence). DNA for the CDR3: TGTGCCAGCAGCCTGCTTAGATCCGAGCGGGGGCAGGAAGAGACCCAGTACTTC. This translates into CASSLLRSERGQEETQYF.

The CDR3 bases are TGCAGCGCTGCCCCAGCGGGGGACAATGAGCAGTTCTTC. Residues: CSAAPAGDNEQFF. The chain combines TRBV29-1 with TRBJ2-1; the match to TRBD2 covers 8 bases. V trimming: 7 bases; J trimming: 5 bases; junction bases outside the gene matches: 7. The CDR3 has 13 amino acids. Germline values: CDR1 SQVTM, CDR2 ANQGSEA.

CDR3: CASLTGSSYEQYF. Written as DNA, the CDR3 is TGTGCCAGCCTAACAGGGAGCTCCTACGAGCAGTACTTC. The V call is TRBV7-9, the J call TRBJ2-7, with D perhaps TRBD1 (6 bases). The length of the CDR3 is 13 residues. With 8 bases removed from V and 0 bases from J, the gap between germline ends came to 11 bases. In germline, CDR1 is SEHNR, CDR2 FQNEAQ (reference sequence).

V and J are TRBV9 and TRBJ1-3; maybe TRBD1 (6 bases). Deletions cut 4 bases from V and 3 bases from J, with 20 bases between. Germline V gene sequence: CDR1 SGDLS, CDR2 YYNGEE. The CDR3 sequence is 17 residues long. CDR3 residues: CASSPLSGGLFGNTIYF. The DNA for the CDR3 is TGTGCCAGCAGCCCCCTATCTGGGGGCTTGTTTGGAAACACCATATATTTT.

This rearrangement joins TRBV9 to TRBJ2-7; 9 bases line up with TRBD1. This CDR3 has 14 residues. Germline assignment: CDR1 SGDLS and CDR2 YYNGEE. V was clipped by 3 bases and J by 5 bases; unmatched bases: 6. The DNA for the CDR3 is TGTGCCAGCAGCGACCGGACAGGGGAGGACGAGCAGTACTTC. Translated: CASSDRTGEDEQYF.

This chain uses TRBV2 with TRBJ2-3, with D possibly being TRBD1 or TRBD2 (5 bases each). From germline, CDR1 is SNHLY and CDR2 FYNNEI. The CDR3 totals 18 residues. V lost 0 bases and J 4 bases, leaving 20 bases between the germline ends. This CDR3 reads CASSEALSYGGVADTQYF. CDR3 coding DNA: TGTGCCAGCAGTGAAGCGCTGTCTTATGGGGGAGTGGCAGATACGCAGTATTTT. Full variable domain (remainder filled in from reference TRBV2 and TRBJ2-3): EPEVTQTPSHQVTQMGQEVILRCVPISNHLYFYWYRQILGQKVEFLVSFYNNEISEKSEIFDDQFSVERPDGSNFTLKIRSTKLEDSAMYFCASSEALSYGGVADTQYFGPGTRLTVL.

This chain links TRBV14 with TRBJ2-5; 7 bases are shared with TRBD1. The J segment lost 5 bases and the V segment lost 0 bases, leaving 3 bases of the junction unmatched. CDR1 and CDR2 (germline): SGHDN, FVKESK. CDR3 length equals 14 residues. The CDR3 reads CASSQDRGRETQYF. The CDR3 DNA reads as TGTGCCAGCAGCCAAGATAGGGGGCGGGAGACCCAGTACTTC.

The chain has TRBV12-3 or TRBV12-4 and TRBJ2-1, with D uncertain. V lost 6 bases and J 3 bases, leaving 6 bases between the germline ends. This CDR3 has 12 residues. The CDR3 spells CASRGHYNEQFF. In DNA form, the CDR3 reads TGTGCCAGCAGAGGGCACTACAATGAGCAGTTCTTC.

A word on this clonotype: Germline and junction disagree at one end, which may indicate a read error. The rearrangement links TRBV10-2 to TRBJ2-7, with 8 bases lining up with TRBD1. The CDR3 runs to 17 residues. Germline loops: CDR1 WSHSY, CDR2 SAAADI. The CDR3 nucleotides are TGCGCCAGCAGTGAGTTGGACAGGGTAAGGGGTAACTACGGGCAGTACTTC. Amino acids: CASSELDRVRGNYGQYF.

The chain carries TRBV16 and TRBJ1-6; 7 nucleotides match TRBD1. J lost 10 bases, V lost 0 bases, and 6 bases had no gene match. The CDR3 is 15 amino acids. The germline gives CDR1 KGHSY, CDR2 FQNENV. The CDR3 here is CASSQSTTGFSPLHF. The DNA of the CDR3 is TGTGCCAGCAGCCAATCGACGACAGGGTTCTCACCCCTCCACTTT.

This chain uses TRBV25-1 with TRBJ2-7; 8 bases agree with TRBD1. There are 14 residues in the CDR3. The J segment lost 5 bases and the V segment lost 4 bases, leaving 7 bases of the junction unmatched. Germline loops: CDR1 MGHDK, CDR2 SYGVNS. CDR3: CASSAQGARNEQYF. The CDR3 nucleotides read TGTGCCAGCAGTGCCCAGGGGGCAAGGAACGAGCAGTACTTC.

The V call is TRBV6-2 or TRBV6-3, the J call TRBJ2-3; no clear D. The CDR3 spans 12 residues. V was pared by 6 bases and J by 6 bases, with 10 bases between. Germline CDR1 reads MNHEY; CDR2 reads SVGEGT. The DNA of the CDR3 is TGTGCCAGCAGCCCGGTCGGGGATACGCAGTATTTT. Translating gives CASSPVGDTQYF.

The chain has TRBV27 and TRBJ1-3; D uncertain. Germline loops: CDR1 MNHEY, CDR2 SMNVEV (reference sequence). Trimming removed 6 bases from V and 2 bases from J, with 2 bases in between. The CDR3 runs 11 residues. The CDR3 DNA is TGTGCCAGCAGCCCTGGAAACACCATATATTTT. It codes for CASSPGNTIYF.

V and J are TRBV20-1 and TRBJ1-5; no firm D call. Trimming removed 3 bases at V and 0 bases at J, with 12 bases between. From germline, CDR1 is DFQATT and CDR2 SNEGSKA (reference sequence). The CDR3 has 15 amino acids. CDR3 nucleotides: TGCAGTGCTAGTTTCAGGAGGTATAGCAATCAGCCCCAGCATTTT. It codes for CSASFRRYSNQPQHF.

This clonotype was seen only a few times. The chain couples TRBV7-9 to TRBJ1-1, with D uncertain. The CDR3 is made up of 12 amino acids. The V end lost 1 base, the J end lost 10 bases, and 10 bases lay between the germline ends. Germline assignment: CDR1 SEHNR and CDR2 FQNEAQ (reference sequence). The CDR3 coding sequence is TGTGCCAGCAGCTTAGGGAACCAATTAGCTTTCTTT. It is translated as CASSLGNQLAFF.

The CDR3 DNA reads TGCAGCGTTGGAGGGACAGGGGGTTCTCTAGGAGAAAAACTGTTTTTT. It yields the protein CSVGGTGGSLGEKLFF. The chain employs TRBV29-1 and TRBJ1-4; 11 positions agree with TRBD1. The V gene's germline CDR1 is SQVTM and CDR2 ANQGSEA. The ends lost 4 bases at V and 8 bases at J; junction bases unmatched: 12. The CDR3 totals 16 residues.